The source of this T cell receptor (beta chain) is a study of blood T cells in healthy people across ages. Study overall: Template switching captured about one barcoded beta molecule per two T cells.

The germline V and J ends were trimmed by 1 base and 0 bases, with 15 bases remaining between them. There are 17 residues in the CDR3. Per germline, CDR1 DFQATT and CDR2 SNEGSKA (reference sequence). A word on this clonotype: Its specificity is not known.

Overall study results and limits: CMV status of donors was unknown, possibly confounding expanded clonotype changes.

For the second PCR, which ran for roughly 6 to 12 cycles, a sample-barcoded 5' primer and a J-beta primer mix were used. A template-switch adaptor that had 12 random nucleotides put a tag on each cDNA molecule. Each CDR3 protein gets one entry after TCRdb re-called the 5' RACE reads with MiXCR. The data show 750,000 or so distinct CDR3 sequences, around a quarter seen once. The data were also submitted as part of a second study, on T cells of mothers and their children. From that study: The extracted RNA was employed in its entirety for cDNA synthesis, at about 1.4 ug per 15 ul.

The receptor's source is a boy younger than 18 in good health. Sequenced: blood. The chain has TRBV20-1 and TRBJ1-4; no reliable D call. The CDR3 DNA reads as TGCAGTGCTAGAGTTTTACGGGTTGGGGCAACTAATGAAAAACTGTTTTTT. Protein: CSARVLRVGATNEKLFF.